These T cell receptor beta chains were read from a single sample in a study of T cell changes during pregnancy in multiple sclerosis. Some clones are missing from TCRdb's copy, which holds only in-frame ones; the method was immunoSEQ multiplex PCR. The sample records tens of thousands of clones, 91% being singletons. The material was CD8+ T cells from peripheral blood mononuclear cells, obtained in the second trimester of pregnancy. All receptors come from a female donor with multiple sclerosis, enrolled in a pregnancy study. Each CDR3 is given with its conserved first and last residue. Each record gives: J gene, clone size, V gene, CDR3 protein. Where a row states a size, it is once, few, many or the class of an expanded clone; other rows omit it.

TRBJ2-2,.,TRBV7-9,CASSQIDRAGAGELFF
TRBJ2-1,.,TRBV15,CATSSMRGGGSNEQFF
TRBJ1-2,.,TRBV2,CASSEGPRNYGYTF
TRBJ2-1,.,TRBV5-4,CASSSGGSYGEQFF
TRBJ2-1,.,TRBV9,CASSVESGGVISEQFF
TRBJ2-7,.,TRBV27,CASSLTGWGSYEQYF
TRBJ2-5,.,TRBV11-1,CASTLPGVRETQYF
TRBJ2-3,few,TRBV5-1,CASSLWYGGSTDTQYF
TRBJ2-3,.,TRBV25-1,CASSEGVASGRRTDTQYF
TRBJ2-7,.,TRBV2,CAKVSGQGPPYEQYF
TRBJ2-3,.,TRBV29-1,CSVEGAQGRRTDTQYF
TRBJ1-2,.,TRBV4-2,CASSQDLWAGQGHGYTF
TRBJ2-1,.,TRBV13,CASSLRTSGYFNEQFF
TRBJ2-5,.,TRBV6-5,CASSVGTEETQYF
TRBJ2-4,.,TRBV7-9,CASTFYAAGVQNIQYF
TRBJ2-2,.,TRBV6-5,CASTLGGAGELFF
TRBJ2-1,.,TRBV30,CAWSLAGGTEQFF
TRBJ1-5,once,TRBV27,CASSLSPGGGQPQHF
TRBJ2-7,.,TRBV4-2,CASSQEYEGSHEQYF